This is a list of T cell receptor beta chains from one sample in a study of early T cells in non-severe SARS-CoV-2 infection. TCRdb passed the 5' RACE reads through MiXCR, listing each CDR3 protein once. The repertoire holds approximately 50,000 distinct CDR3 sequences, with approximately 9.4% as singletons. What was sequenced was whole blood. All receptors derive from an adult who was a healthcare worker with PCR-confirmed SARS-CoV-2 infection or an uninfected control (not recorded which). The CDR3 runs from the conserved cysteine through the conserved F or W. The order of the fields is V gene, D gene, J gene, clone size, CDR3 DNA, CDR3 protein. The D gene is left open where the match is weak. Clone size appears in some rows only: once, few, many, or a class for an expanded clone.

V: TRBV4-3
D: TRBD2
J: TRBJ2-3
size: -
DNA: TGCGCCAGCAGCGAGGCGGGAGGGCCGACAGATACGCAGTATTTT
CDR3: CASSEAGGPTDTQYF

V: TRBV7-9
D: -
J: TRBJ1-1
size: many
DNA: TGTGCCAGCAGCTTAGCGCGGGGGCCCCGTCTGAACACTGAAGCTTTCTTT
CDR3: CASSLARGPRLNTEAFF

V: TRBV10-2
D: -
J: TRBJ1-2
size: many
DNA: TGCGCCAGCAGTGAGGCGGGCTATGGCTACACCTTC
CDR3: CASSEAGYGYTF

V: TRBV28
D: -
J: TRBJ2-5
size: -
DNA: TGTGTCAGCAGTCCCTATCGCTCGGGGACCCAGTACTTC
CDR3: CVSSPYRSGTQYF

V: TRBV6-4
D: -
J: TRBJ2-2
size: -
DNA: TGTGCCAGCTCGATGGTGGCGGGACCCTCAGTCACCGGGGAGCTGTTTTTT
CDR3: CASSMVAGPSVTGELFF

V: TRBV12-3/TRBV12-4
D: TRBD2
J: TRBJ2-1
size: many
DNA: TGTGCCAGCAGTCCCCTAGCGGGACCTAACAATGAGCAGTTCTTC
CDR3: CASSPLAGPNNEQFF

V: TRBV20-1
D: -
J: TRBJ1-6
size: many
DNA: TGCAGTGCTAGAGATCTTGCAAGTTATAATTCACCCCTCCACTTT
CDR3: CSARDLASYNSPLHF

V: TRBV29-1
D: TRBD2
J: TRBJ2-1
size: medium-sized
DNA: TGCAGCGACCGAACTAGCGGGGGGTACAATGAGCAGTTCTTC
CDR3: CSDRTSGGYNEQFF

V: TRBV29-1
D: -
J: TRBJ2-5
size: many
DNA: TGCAGCGTTGCCCCGGGACTTCGCGAGACCCAGTACTTC
CDR3: CSVAPGLRETQYF

V: TRBV27
D: TRBD1
J: TRBJ1-1
size: -
DNA: TGTGCCAGCAGTTTTCGGGCCAGAGCAGGGGGTTCAACTGAAGCTTTCTTT
CDR3: CASSFRARAGGSTEAFF

V: TRBV27
D: -
J: TRBJ1-5
size: many
DNA: TGTGCCAGCAGACCCAGTTGGGGCAATCAGCCCCAGCATTTT
CDR3: CASRPSWGNQPQHF

V: TRBV27
D: -
J: TRBJ1-2
size: many
DNA: TGTGCCAGCACCCCATCCACAGGGTCGTATGGCTACACCTTC
CDR3: CASTPSTGSYGYTF

V: TRBV10-3
D: -
J: TRBJ1-3
size: -
DNA: TGTGCCACCCGGGACGGCAGAAACACCATATATTTT
CDR3: CATRDGRNTIYF

V: TRBV7-9
D: -
J: TRBJ2-7
size: many
DNA: TGTGCCAGCAGCTTTGAGACCTTCTCCTACGAGCAGTACTTC
CDR3: CASSFETFSYEQYF

V: TRBV7-2
D: -
J: TRBJ1-2
size: few
DNA: TGTGCCAGCAGCGCAGCCCAAAACTTTGGGAACTATGGCTACACCTTC
CDR3: CASSAAQNFGNYGYTF

V: TRBV20-1
D: -
J: TRBJ2-4
size: -
DNA: TGCAGTGCTAGACTTTCGACTACACTAGCCAAAAACATTCAGTACTTC
CDR3: CSARLSTTLAKNIQYF

V: TRBV4-2
D: -
J: TRBJ2-3
size: few
DNA: TGTGCCAGCAGCCAAGCTAGGGGTCAGGGGTCCACAGATACGCAGTATTTT
CDR3: CASSQARGQGSTDTQYF

V: TRBV5-1
D: -
J: TRBJ2-1
size: few
DNA: TGCGCCAGCAGCTTGACCGGGGCCAGCAATGAGCAGTTCTTC
CDR3: CASSLTGASNEQFF

V: TRBV4-2
D: -
J: TRBJ2-1
size: -
DNA: TGTGCCAGCAGCCAAGGGCTCCCGGGTCCCGGTTCGGGGGACAATGAGCAGTTCTTC
CDR3: CASSQGLPGPGSGDNEQFF

V: TRBV6-4
D: -
J: TRBJ1-1
size: many
DNA: TGTGCCAGCAGTGACAGACAGAACACTGAAGCTTTCTTT
CDR3: CASSDRQNTEAFF

V: TRBV7-2
D: -
J: TRBJ2-2
size: -
DNA: TGTGCCAGCAGGCCCAGGAGCGGGACAAACACCGGGGAGCTGTTTTTT
CDR3: CASRPRSGTNTGELFF

V: TRBV27
D: TRBD2
J: TRBJ2-1
size: few
DNA: TGTGCCAGCAGTGCCGACGCCTTTAGCGGGAGCCCTCACAATGAGCAGTTCTTC
CDR3: CASSADAFSGSPHNEQFF

V: TRBV7-6
D: -
J: TRBJ2-7
size: many
DNA: TGTGCCAGCAGCTTAGGACCGGACCCAATGGTTTACGAGCAGTACTTC
CDR3: CASSLGPDPMVYEQYF

V: TRBV28
D: TRBD2
J: TRBJ2-3
size: few
DNA: TGTGCCAGCAGTTCCCCTAGCGGTCACACAGATACGCAGTATTTT
CDR3: CASSSPSGHTDTQYF

V: TRBV12-3/TRBV12-4
D: -
J: TRBJ2-7
size: -
DNA: TGTGCCAGCAGTTCGCGGTGGGGCGAGCAGTACTTC
CDR3: CASSSRWGEQYF

V: TRBV6-6
D: -
J: TRBJ1-6
size: -
DNA: TGTGCCAGCAGTTCCAAAGGCCGGAGCTCCTATAATTCACCCCTCCACTTT
CDR3: CASSSKGRSSYNSPLHF

V: TRBV9
D: TRBD2
J: TRBJ2-5
size: many
DNA: TGTGCCAGCAGCGGACTAGCGGGAGGTGGGACCCAAGAGACCCAGTACTTC
CDR3: CASSGLAGGGTQETQYF

V: TRBV7-2
D: -
J: TRBJ1-2
size: few
DNA: TGTGCCAGCAGCTTACGGGCGACATTGTCCTTTCGCTATGGCTACACCTTC
CDR3: CASSLRATLSFRYGYTF